What follows is one TCR beta chain and its context. As yet, its antigen is unknown. TCRdb passed the RACE reads through MiXCR, listing each CDR3 protein once. In the table there are fewer than 65,000 distinct CDR3 sequences, approximately 9.8% of which are singletons. Indicated time point: pre-sensitization, week 0. The treatment is: therapeutic diphenylcyclopropenone sensitization with weekly scalp DPC. Ahead of applying each patch test, blood was sampled. These data come from a study of human T cells and chemical hapten exposure. Study details: 2% DPC applied to a roughly 2 cm by roughly 2 cm arm area sensitized donors.

Regarding the study as a whole: Expanded TCRs were compared with controls, and the expanded TCRs formed significantly more large CDR3 similarity clusters. Sensitization with DPC brought no change to TCRs above 1 in 1000 in frequency.

The trim removed 6 bases at V and 6 bases at J, leaving 22 bases unmatched. Germline CDR1 MDHEN, CDR2 SYDVKM. This CDR3 has 19 residues. The genes are TRBV28 and TRBJ2-1, with 8 bases aligning to TRBD2. The sample consisted of whole blood, taken in connection with sensitization to the hapten diphenylcyclopropenone (DPC). The clonotype was recovered from a middle-aged woman with alopecia areata. Some clones in this sample may be carry-over from other donors' samples. The CDR3 DNA reads TGTGCCAGCAGGATAACGGGGGGGCAGATAATCGGGCAACTCAATGAGCAGTTCTTC. The encoded protein is CASRITGGQIIGQLNEQFF.